The clone carrying this T cell receptor beta chain came up once. The sample originates from a study of blood T cell repertoires in COVID-19. As for the study in general: Italy, Spain and the United States were the sources of the convalescent and acute COVID-19 samples.

The CDR3 has 11 amino acids. Trimming left V 2 bases short and J 10 bases short, with 8 bases between. Under the authors' procedure: Reference gene primer amplification gave estimated nucleated cell counts. Data came from immunoSEQ multiplex PCR; TCRdb stores just in-frame clones and leaves some out. The D gene and trimming were derived from the DNA, and the V and J assignments and clone size from that table. The table has under 300,000 clones, approximately 85% seen once. The sample comprised peripheral blood. This receptor was identified in a woman aged 70-85 years with acute or convalescent COVID-19. V and J are TRBV12-3 or TRBV12-4 and TRBJ1-1; D is unresolved. The CDR3 is CASSLNFRAFF. CDR3 DNA sequence: TGTGCCAGCAGTTTAAATTTTCGAGCTTTCTTT.